Following are 16 T cell receptor beta chains from one sample sequenced in a study of cytomegalovirus exposure and HLA in healthy donors. The PCR was carried out with 60 Vbeta primers and 13 Jbeta primers. Clones were read by immunoSEQ multiplex PCR, and TCRdb kept only the in-frame ones, dropping some. The sample includes 70,000 to 90,000 clones, 65% to 70% of them seen just once. The sequencing input was PBMCs. The source is a man aged 40-50 years in good health and CMV-seropositive.

The V call is TRBV28, the J call TRBJ1-6; tentatively, D is TRBD1 (6 bases). In germline, CDR1 is MDHEN, CDR2 SYDVKM. V was cut by 6 bases and J by 7 bases, with 22 bases left in between. The CDR3 contains 17 residues. The CDR3 region is CASSRRLQGYRNSPLHF. The CDR3 DNA reads as TGTGCCAGCAGCCGGCGCTTACAGGGTTACAGGAATTCACCCCTCCACTTT.

The gene calls are TRBV2 and TRBJ2-5, with D possibly matching TRBD1 (5 bases). Germline V gene data show CDR1 as SNHLY and CDR2 as FYNNEI. The V end lost 8 bases, the J end lost 5 bases, and 9 bases lay between the germline ends. The CDR3 spans 11 residues. CDR3 sequence reads: CASGASETQYF. CDR3 sequence (DNA): TGTGCCAGCGGGGCCTCGGAGACCCAGTACTTC.

This clone was seen just once. This chain uses TRBV6-5 with TRBJ1-2; D gene unclear. Germline loops: CDR1 MNHEY, CDR2 SVGAGI. Trimming removed 0 bases from V and 4 bases from J, with 15 bases in between. This CDR3 has 16 amino acids. CDR3 sequence reads: CASSYSSGYLRYGYTF. DNA of the CDR3: TGTGCCAGCAGTTACTCGAGCGGTTATTTACGCTATGGCTACACCTTC.

The V and J genes are TRBV6-5 and TRBJ1-2; D ambiguous. There are 14 residues in the CDR3. Trimming pared 2 bases from V and 6 bases from J, leaving 13 bases between. CDR1 MNHEY and CDR2 SVGAGI come from the germline V gene. The CDR3 loop reads CASSYDVVQDGYTF. For the CDR3, the DNA is TGTGCCAGCAGTTACGACGTAGTTCAGGATGGCTACACCTTC.

The V call is TRBV6-5, the J call TRBJ2-1; TRBD1 might be the D (5 bases). V was pared by 1 base and J by 6 bases, with 13 bases between. The V gene's germline CDR1 is MNHEY and CDR2 SVGAGI. This CDR3 comprises 15 residues. The CDR3 sequence is CASSYYSGASNEQFF. The CDR3 region has the DNA TGTGCCAGCAGTTACTACAGTGGGGCCAGCAATGAGCAGTTCTTC.

The count of this clone is one. The V gene is TRBV4-1, the J gene TRBJ2-3, with 14 bases that match TRBD2. Germline V lookup: CDR1 MGHRA, CDR2 YSYEKL. The CDR3 covers 16 residues. Germline trimming cut 4 bases from V and 2 bases from J; bases unmatched to any gene: 2. DNA for the CDR3: TGCGCCAGCAGCCCGACTAGCGGGGGGGCCACAGATACGCAGTATTTT. It translates to CASSPTSGGATDTQYF.

This clone was detected a few times. The chain links TRBV9 to TRBJ1-1, with a tentative D call TRBD1 (6 bases). The V gene lost 4 bases and the J gene lost 1 base, with 8 bases spanning the gap. From germline, CDR1 is SGDLS and CDR2 YYNGEE. CDR3 length equals 13 residues. The CDR3 protein is CASSLGQNTEAFF. Written as DNA, the CDR3 is TGTGCCAGCAGCCTGGGACAGAACACTGAAGCTTTCTTT.

The chain links TRBV7-6 to TRBJ2-7; D gene unclear. This CDR3 spans 12 amino acids. V was cut by 5 bases and J by 6 bases, with 11 bases left in between. The germline CDR1 and CDR2 sequences are SGHVS and FNYEAQ. The CDR3 nucleotides are TGTGCCAGCAGCGCGAGTGGTGGCGAGCAGTACTTC. As protein: CASSASGGEQYF.

This chain uses TRBV13 with TRBJ2-5; 8 nucleotides agree with TRBD2. This CDR3 comprises 15 residues. The junction had 5 bases not matched to a gene; V was cut back by 4 bases and J by 1 base. Germline assignment: CDR1 PRHDT and CDR2 FYEKMQ (reference sequence). CDR3 sequence reads: CASSWAGGSQETQYF. The DNA of the CDR3 is TGTGCCAGCAGCTGGGCGGGGGGCTCCCAAGAGACCCAGTACTTC.

This clone has just a few counts. This sequence joins TRBV5-8 and TRBJ1-5; a weak D match, TRBD1 (5 bases). The length of the CDR3 is 13 residues. With 1 base removed from V and 5 bases from J, the gap between germline ends came to 7 bases. From germline, CDR1 is SGHTS and CDR2 YDEGEE. Here the CDR3 DNA reads TGTGCCAGCAGCTTGTGGGGGGATCAGCCCCAGCATTTT. Protein product: CASSLWGDQPQHF.

J is TRBJ1-6 and V is TRBV28; maybe TRBD1 (6 bases). The CDR3 totals 14 residues. The germline V gene has CDR1 MDHEN and CDR2 SYDVKM. The ends were cut back, 2 bases at V and 10 bases at J, with 12 bases in the middle. CDR3 residues: CASSLGTIGSPLHF. CDR3 nucleotides: TGTGCCAGCAGTTTAGGGACAATCGGGTCACCCCTCCACTTT.

This sequence joins TRBV7-6 and TRBJ1-1; no reliable D call. From germline, CDR1 is SGHVS and CDR2 FNYEAQ. This CDR3 is built from 14 residues. V was clipped by 4 bases and J by 2 bases, with 11 bases between them. The CDR3 protein is CASSSEETNTEAFF. The CDR3 region has the DNA TGTGCCAGCAGCTCCGAGGAGACCAACACTGAAGCTTTCTTT.

This rearrangement joins TRBV7-2 to TRBJ1-3, with D perhaps TRBD1 (5 bases). With 5 bases removed from V and 4 bases from J, the gap between germline ends came to 18 bases. CDR1 and CDR2 (germline): SGHTA, FQGNSA. This CDR3 contains 16 residues. The CDR3 is CASSPQGPQYGNTIYF. CDR3 sequence (DNA): TGTGCCAGCAGCCCCCAGGGCCCGCAGTACGGAAACACCATATATTTT.

This chain connects TRBV30 to TRBJ1-6, with D maybe TRBD1 (6 bases). Per the germline V gene, CDR1 is GTSNPN and CDR2 is SVGIG (reference sequence). V was clipped by 8 bases and J by 11 bases, with 19 bases between them. This CDR3 region has 13 residues. CDR3 protein: CATEAGGRTPLHF. Written as DNA, the CDR3 is TGTGCCACTGAAGCGGGGGGCAGGACACCCCTCCACTTT.

The sample holds a few counts of this clone. This sample includes further DNA sequences coding for the same CDR3. The chain couples TRBV18 to TRBJ2-7, with D possibly matching TRBD1 (5 bases). The germline V gene has CDR1 KGHSH and CDR2 LQKENI. V gave up 2 bases and J gave up 1 base, with 6 bases separating them. The CDR3 extends over 13 amino acids. The CDR3 region has the DNA TGTGCCAGCTCACCAGGGGCTTCCTACGAGCAGTACTTC. The encoded protein is CASSPGASYEQYF. Full variable domain (remainder filled in from reference TRBV18 and TRBJ2-7): NAGVMQNPRHLVRRRGQEARLRCSPMKGHSHVYWYRQLPEEGLKFMVYLQKENIIDESGMPKERFSAEFPKEGPSILRIQQVVRGDSAAYFCASSPGASYEQYFGPGTRLTVT.

A single count supports this clone. The chain employs TRBV29-1 and TRBJ1-1, with D perhaps TRBD1 (5 bases). V shed 7 bases and J shed 0 bases, with 18 bases lying between them. This CDR3 has 15 amino acids. Per the germline V gene, CDR1 is SQVTM and CDR2 is ANQGSEA. CDR3: CSATSGGTMNTEAFF. As DNA, the CDR3 is TGCAGCGCCACATCGGGCGGGACCATGAACACTGAAGCTTTCTTT. Full variable domain (missing parts from reference TRBV29-1 and TRBJ1-1): SAVISQKPSRDICQRGTSLTIQCQVDSQVTMMFWYRQQPGQSLTLIATANQGSEATYESGFVIDKFPISRPNLTFSTLTVSNMSPEDSSIYLCSATSGGTMNTEAFFGQGTRLTVV.